This record covers a single TCR beta chain. No antigen is known for it. The data derive from a study of radiation and T cells in renal cell carcinoma. Overall study findings and caveats: In blood, top tumor clones expanded by 2 weeks, shrinking by 4.

Libraries were prepared by immunoSEQ multiplex PCR; TCRdb keeps only in-frame clonotypes and omits some of them. The sample lists tens of thousands of clones; approximately 84% were seen once. Time point in this sample: blood 2 weeks post-SBRT. Indicated treatment: 15 Gy SBRT to primary tumor, nephrectomy 4 weeks later. Serial blood draws occurred at baseline and 2 and 4 weeks post-SBRT. The clonotype originates from a man aged 55 to 69 with renal cell carcinoma. The sample here was blood, taken from a patient whose treatment included radiotherapy and nephrectomy.

The CDR3 DNA sequence: TGTGCCAGCAGCCCAAGCGGGAGGGCCAGAGAGACCCAGTACTTC. This encodes CASSPSGRARETQYF. The chain recombines TRBV5-4 with TRBJ2-5, with TRBD2 matching 10 bases. V was pared by 4 bases and J by 4 bases, with 7 bases of the junction left unmatched. In germline, CDR1 is SGHNT, CDR2 YYREEE (reference sequence). The CDR3 spans 15 residues.